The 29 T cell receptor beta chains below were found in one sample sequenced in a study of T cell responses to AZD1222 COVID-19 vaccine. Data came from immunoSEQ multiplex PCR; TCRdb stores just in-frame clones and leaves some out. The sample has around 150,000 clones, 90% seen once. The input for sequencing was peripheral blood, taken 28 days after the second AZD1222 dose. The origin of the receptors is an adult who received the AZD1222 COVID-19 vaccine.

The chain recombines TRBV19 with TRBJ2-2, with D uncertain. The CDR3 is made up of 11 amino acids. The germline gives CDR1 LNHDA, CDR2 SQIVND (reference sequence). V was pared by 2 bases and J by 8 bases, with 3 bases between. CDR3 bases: TGTGCCAGTAGTATACTAGGGGAGCTGTTTTTT. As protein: CASSILGELFF.

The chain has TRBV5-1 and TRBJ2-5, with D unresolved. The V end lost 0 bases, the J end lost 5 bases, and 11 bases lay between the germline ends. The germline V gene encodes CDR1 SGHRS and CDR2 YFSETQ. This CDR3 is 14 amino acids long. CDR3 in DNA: TGCGCCAGCAGCTTGGGCAATGACGGGGAGACCCAGTACTTC. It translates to CASSLGNDGETQYF.

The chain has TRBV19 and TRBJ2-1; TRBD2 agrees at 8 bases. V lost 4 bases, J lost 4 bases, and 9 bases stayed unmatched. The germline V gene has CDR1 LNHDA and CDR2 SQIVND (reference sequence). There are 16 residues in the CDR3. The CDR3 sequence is CASSTPRGGSYNEQFF. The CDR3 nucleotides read TGTGCCAGTAGTACCCCTCGGGGGGGTTCTTACAATGAGCAGTTCTTC.

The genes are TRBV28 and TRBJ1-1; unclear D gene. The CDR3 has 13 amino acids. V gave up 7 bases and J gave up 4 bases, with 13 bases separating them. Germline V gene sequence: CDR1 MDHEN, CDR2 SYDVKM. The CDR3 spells CASNGPWITEAFF. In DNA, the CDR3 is TGTGCCAGCAACGGACCTTGGATCACTGAAGCTTTCTTT.

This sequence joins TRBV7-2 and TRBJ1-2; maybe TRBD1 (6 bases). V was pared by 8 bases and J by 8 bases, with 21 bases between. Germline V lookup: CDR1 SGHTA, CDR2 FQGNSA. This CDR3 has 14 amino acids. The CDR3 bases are TGTGCCAGCCGGGCACAGGGCTCTTCAGGGGGCTACACCTTC. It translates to CASRAQGSSGGYTF.

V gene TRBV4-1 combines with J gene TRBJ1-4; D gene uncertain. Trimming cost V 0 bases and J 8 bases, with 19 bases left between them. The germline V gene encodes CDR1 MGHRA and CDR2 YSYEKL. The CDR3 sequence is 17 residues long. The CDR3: CASSQDRGVRNAEKLFF. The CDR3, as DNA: TGCGCCAGCAGCCAAGATCGGGGAGTGCGTAACGCCGAAAAACTGTTTTTT.

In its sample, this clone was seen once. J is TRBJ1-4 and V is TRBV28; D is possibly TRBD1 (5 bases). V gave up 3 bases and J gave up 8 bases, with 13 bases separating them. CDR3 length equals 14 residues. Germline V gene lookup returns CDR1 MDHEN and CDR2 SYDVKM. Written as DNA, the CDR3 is TGTGCCAGCAGTTTCGGGACCGGAGGGGAAAAACTGTTTTTT. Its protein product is CASSFGTGGEKLFF. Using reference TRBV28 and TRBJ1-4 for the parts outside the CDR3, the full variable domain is DVKVTQSSRYLVKRTGEKVFLECVQDMDHENMFWYRQDPGLGLRLIYFSYDVKMKEKGDIPEGYSVSREKKERFSLILESASTNQTSMYLCASSFGTGGEKLFFGSGTQLSVL.

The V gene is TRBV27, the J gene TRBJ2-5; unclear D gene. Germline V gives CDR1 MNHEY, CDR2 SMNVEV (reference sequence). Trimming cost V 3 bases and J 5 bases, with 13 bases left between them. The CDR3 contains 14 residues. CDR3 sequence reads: CASSFRVPVETQYF. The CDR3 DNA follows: TGTGCCAGCAGTTTTCGGGTTCCAGTCGAGACCCAGTACTTC.

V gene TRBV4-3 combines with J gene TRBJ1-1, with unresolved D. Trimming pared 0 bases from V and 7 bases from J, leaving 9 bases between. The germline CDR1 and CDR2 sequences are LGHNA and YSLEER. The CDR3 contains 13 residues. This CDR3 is CASSQEDGLEAFF. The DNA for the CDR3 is TGCGCCAGCAGCCAAGAGGACGGCCTTGAAGCTTTCTTT.

The CDR3 nucleotides are TGCAGCGTTGTTCGACAGGGGACCTATGGCTACACCTTC. This sequence encodes CSVVRQGTYGYTF. This sequence joins TRBV29-1 and TRBJ1-2, with TRBD1 identical over 8 bases. The CDR3 extends over 13 amino acids. V trimming: 4 bases; J trimming: 4 bases; junction bases outside the gene matches: 5. Germline assignment: CDR1 SQVTM and CDR2 ANQGSEA.

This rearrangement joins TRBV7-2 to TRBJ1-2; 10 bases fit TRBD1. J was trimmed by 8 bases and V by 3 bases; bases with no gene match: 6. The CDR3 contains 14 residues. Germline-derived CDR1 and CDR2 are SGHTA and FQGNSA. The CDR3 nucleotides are TGTGCCAGCAGCTTTGGACAGGGGGAAGGAGGCTACACCTTC. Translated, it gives CASSFGQGEGGYTF. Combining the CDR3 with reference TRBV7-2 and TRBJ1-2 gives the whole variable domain GAGVSQSPSNKVTEKGKDVELRCDPISGHTALYWYRQSLGQGLEFLIYFQGNSAPDKSGLPSDRFSAERTGGSVSTLTIQRTQQEDSAVYLCASSFGQGEGGYTFGSGTRLTVV.

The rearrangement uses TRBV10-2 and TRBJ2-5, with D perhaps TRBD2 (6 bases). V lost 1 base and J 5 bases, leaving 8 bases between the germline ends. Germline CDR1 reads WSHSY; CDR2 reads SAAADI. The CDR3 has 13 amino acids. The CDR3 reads CASSELAAETQYF. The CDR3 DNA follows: TGCGCCAGCAGTGAGTTAGCGGCGGAGACCCAGTACTTC.

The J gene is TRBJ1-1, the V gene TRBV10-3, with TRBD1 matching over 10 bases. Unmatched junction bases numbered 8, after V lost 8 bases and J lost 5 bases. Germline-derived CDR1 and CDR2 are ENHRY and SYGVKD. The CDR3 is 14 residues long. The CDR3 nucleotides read TGTGCCATCCGGACCGGGACAGGGGATACTGAAGCTTTCTTT. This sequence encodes CAIRTGTGDTEAFF.

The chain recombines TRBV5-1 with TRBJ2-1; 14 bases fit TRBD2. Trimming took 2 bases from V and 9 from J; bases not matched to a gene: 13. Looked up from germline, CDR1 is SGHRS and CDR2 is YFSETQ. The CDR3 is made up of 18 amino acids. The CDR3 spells CASSLRTSGGLSPPEQFF. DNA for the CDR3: TGCGCCAGCAGCTTACGGACTAGCGGGGGGTTGTCCCCCCCTGAGCAGTTCTTC.

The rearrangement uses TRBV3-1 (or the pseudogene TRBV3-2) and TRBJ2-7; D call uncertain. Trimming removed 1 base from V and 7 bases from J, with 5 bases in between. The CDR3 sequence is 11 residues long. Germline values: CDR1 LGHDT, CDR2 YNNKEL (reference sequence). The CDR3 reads CASSQAQEQYF. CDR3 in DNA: TGTGCCAGCAGCCAAGCTCAAGAGCAGTACTTC.

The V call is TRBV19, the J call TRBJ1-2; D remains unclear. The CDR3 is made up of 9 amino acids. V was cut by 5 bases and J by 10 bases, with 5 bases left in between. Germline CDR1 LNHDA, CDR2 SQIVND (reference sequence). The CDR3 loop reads CASSWPYTF. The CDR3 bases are TGTGCCAGTAGTTGGCCCTACACCTTC.

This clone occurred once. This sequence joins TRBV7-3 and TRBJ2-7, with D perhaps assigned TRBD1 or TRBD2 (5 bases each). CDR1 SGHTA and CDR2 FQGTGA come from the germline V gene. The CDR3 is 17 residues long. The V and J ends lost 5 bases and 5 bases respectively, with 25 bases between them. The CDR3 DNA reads TGTGCCAGCAGCCCCACCCGAGGGACGGAGACCGCCAACGAGCAGTACTTC. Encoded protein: CASSPTRGTETANEQYF.

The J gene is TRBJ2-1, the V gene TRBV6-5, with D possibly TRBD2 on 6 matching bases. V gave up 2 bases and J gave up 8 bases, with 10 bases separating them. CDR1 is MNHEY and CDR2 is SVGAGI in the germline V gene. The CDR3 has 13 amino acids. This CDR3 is CASSYAPSDEQFF. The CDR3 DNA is TGTGCCAGCAGTTACGCACCTAGCGATGAGCAGTTCTTC.

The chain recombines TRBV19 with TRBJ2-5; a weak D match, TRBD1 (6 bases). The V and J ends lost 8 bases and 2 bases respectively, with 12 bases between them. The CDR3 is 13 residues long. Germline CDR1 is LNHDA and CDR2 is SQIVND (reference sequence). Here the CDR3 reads CASRDTLQETQYF. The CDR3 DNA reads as TGTGCCAGTCGGGACACCTTACAAGAGACCCAGTACTTC.

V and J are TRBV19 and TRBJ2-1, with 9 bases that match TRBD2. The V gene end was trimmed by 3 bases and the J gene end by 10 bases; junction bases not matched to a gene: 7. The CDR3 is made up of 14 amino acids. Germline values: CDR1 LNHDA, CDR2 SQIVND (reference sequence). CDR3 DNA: TGTGCCAGTAGTATTCTGACTAGCGGTACCGAGCAGTTCTTC. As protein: CASSILTSGTEQFF.

DNA of the CDR3: TGCGCCAGCACGGCTCAGGGGGAATATAATTCACCCCTCCACTTT. Translated, it gives CASTAQGEYNSPLHF. V is TRBV5-1 and J is TRBJ1-6, with 7 bases lining up with TRBD1. Trimming at V came to 6 bases and at J to 4 bases, leaving 7 bases not matched to a gene. CDR3 length: 15 amino acids. Germline values: CDR1 SGHRS, CDR2 YFSETQ.

The CDR3 DNA follows: TGTGCCAGCAGACAAGGTCAAGGTTTGAACTATGGCTACACCTTC. Its protein is CASRQGQGLNYGYTF. The rearrangement uses TRBV28 and TRBJ1-2; D gene uncertain. Germline V gene sequence: CDR1 MDHEN, CDR2 SYDVKM. The CDR3 is 15 residues long. The germline V and J ends were trimmed by 6 bases and 2 bases, with 16 bases remaining between them.

CDR3 in DNA: TGCGCCAGCAGCCGAGCACATGGTGGCGCTGGAAACACCATATATTTT. Its protein is CASSRAHGGAGNTIYF. The chain uses TRBV4-3 and TRBJ1-3; D is undetermined. This CDR3 contains 16 residues. Trimming stripped 4 bases from V and 2 bases from J, with 15 bases between. Per germline, CDR1 LGHNA and CDR2 YSLEER.

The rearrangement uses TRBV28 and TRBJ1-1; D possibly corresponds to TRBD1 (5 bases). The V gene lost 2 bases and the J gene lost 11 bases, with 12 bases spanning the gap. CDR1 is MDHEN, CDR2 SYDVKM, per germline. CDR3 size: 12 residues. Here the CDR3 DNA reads TGTGCCAGCAGTTTAAGTGGGACCCGGGCTTTCTTT. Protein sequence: CASSLSGTRAFF.

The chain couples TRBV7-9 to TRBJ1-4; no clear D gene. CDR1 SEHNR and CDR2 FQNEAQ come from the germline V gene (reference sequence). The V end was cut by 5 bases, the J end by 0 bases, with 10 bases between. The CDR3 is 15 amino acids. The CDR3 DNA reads TGTGCCAGCAGCCCCCAGATTGCAACTAATGAAAAACTGTTTTTT. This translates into CASSPQIATNEKLFF.

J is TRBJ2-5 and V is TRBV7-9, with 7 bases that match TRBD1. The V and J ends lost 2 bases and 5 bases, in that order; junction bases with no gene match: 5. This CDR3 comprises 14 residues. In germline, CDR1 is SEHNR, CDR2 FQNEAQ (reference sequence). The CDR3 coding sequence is TGTGCCAGCAGCTTAAGGGGGCGAGGGGAGACCCAGTACTTC. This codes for CASSLRGRGETQYF.

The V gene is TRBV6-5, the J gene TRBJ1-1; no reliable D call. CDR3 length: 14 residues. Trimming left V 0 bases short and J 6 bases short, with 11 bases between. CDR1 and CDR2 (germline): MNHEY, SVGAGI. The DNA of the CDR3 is TGTGCCAGCAGTTACTCCGGCAGGCCACCTGAAGCTTTCTTT. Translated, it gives CASSYSGRPPEAFF.

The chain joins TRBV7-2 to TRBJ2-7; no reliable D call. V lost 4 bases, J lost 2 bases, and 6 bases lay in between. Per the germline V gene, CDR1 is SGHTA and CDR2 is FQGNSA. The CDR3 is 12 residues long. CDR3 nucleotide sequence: TGTGCCAGCAGCTCCATTACCTACGAGCAGTACTTC. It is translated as CASSSITYEQYF.

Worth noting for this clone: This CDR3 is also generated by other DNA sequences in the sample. CDR3 DNA sequence: TGCGCCAGCAGCTTGGAACCGGGACTAGCCTACGAGCAGTACTTC. It encodes CASSLEPGLAYEQYF. The genes are TRBV5-1 and TRBJ2-7; 8 bases fit TRBD2. The J segment lost 2 bases and the V segment lost 0 bases, leaving 4 bases of the junction unmatched. The CDR3 has 15 amino acids. Per germline, CDR1 SGHRS and CDR2 YFSETQ.